These 30 T cell receptor beta chains were sequenced from one sample in a study of blood T cell repertoires in COVID-19. The protocol was immunoSEQ multiplex PCR, while the TCRdb copy is restricted to in-frame clones and leaves out a portion. The sample includes 65,000 to 90,000 clones, about 88% seen only once; the top ten take 8% to 10%. The specimen was peripheral blood. The receptors originated from a man aged 45 to 65 with acute or convalescent COVID-19.

The chain joins TRBV6-6 to TRBJ1-3; a weak D match, TRBD1 (6 bases). Germline assignment: CDR1 MNHNY and CDR2 SVGAGI (reference sequence). This CDR3 has 15 residues. V dropped 7 bases and J dropped 0 bases, with 13 bases sitting between them. The CDR3 DNA reads as TGTGCCAGCATTCCCGACAGGATCTCTGGAAACACCATATATTTT. Amino acids: CASIPDRISGNTIYF.

The V gene is TRBV9, the J gene TRBJ1-2; 10 positions agree with TRBD1. The CDR3 covers 14 residues. From germline, CDR1 is SGDLS and CDR2 YYNGEE. With V trimmed by 0 bases and J by 4 bases, 0 bases remained unmatched. The CDR3, as DNA: TGTGCCAGCAGCGTAGGACAGGGGGCCTATGGCTACACCTTC. Protein sequence: CASSVGQGAYGYTF.

The chain carries TRBV5-1 and TRBJ2-3; D perhaps matches TRBD1 (6 bases). Trimming pared 2 bases from V and 2 bases from J, leaving 9 bases between. The CDR3 is 14 amino acids. From germline, CDR1 is SGHRS and CDR2 YFSETQ. DNA of the CDR3: TGCGCCAGCAGCTTCCAGGGGAACACAGATACGCAGTATTTT. Its protein is CASSFQGNTDTQYF.

This clone occurred a few times. This chain links TRBV6-5 with TRBJ1-2; the D is unclear. Germline-derived CDR1 and CDR2 are MNHEY and SVGAGI. V lost 6 bases to trimming and J lost 5 bases, with 19 bases between them. This CDR3 region has 15 residues. For the CDR3, the DNA is TGTGCCAGCAGCCAAGAGAGGGCGGCTCCGTATGGCTACACCTTC. Translation gives CASSQERAAPYGYTF.

The chain couples TRBV6-5 to TRBJ2-7; perhaps TRBD1 as D (5 bases). The CDR3 contains 13 residues. V lost 2 bases, J lost 7 bases, and 12 bases lay in between. Germline values: CDR1 MNHEY, CDR2 SVGAGI. The CDR3 DNA reads TGTGCCAGCAGTTACATGGCAGGGTGGGAGCAGTACGTC. It codes for CASSYMAGWEQYV.

V gene TRBV30 combines with J gene TRBJ1-5, with 7 bases lining up with TRBD1. CDR3 length: 15 residues. Germline V CDR1 and CDR2: GTSNPN, SVGIG (reference sequence). V was pared by 1 base and J by 7 bases, with 10 bases of the junction left unmatched. The CDR3 region has the DNA TGTGCCTGGAGTGAAATAGGGGGCGCAGGGCAGCCCCAGCATTTT. Encoded protein: CAWSEIGGAGQPQHF.

The chain recombines TRBV7-8 with TRBJ1-1; tentatively, D is TRBD1 (5 bases). This CDR3 spans 14 amino acids. Germline CDR1 reads SGHVS; CDR2 reads FQNEAQ. V lost 1 base to trimming and J lost 5 bases, with 11 bases between them. The CDR3 sequence is CASSLVQGSTEAFF. CDR3 coding DNA: TGTGCCAGCAGCTTAGTCCAGGGAAGTACTGAAGCTTTCTTT.

The rearrangement links TRBV10-3 to TRBJ1-1, with D uncertain. This CDR3 has 14 amino acids. From germline, CDR1 is ENHRY and CDR2 SYGVKD. The germline V and J ends were trimmed by 2 bases and 2 bases, with 9 bases remaining between them. The DNA for the CDR3 is TGTGCCATCAGTGAGAGCTATCAAAACACTGAAGCTTTCTTT. Translating it yields CAISESYQNTEAFF.

The chain carries TRBV6-1 and TRBJ2-3; 9 nucleotides match TRBD2. Germline values: CDR1 MNHNS, CDR2 SASEGT. V gave up 2 bases and J gave up 6 bases; unmatched junction bases: 9. This CDR3 has 16 residues. CDR3 sequence reads: CASSESLAGIIDTQYF. CDR3 DNA: TGTGCCAGCAGTGAATCCCTAGCGGGGATTATTGATACGCAGTATTTT.

This clone was counted between two and nine times. The chain has TRBV5-1 and TRBJ1-6; perhaps TRBD1 as D (6 bases). The germline V gene encodes CDR1 SGHRS and CDR2 YFSETQ. Trimming left V 0 bases short and J 5 bases short, with 15 bases between. There are 17 residues in the CDR3. In DNA form, the CDR3 reads TGCGCCAGCAGCTTGGATCCCCAGGGGTCCCATAATTCACCCCTCCACTTT. Its protein is CASSLDPQGSHNSPLHF.

CDR3 bases: TGTGCCAGCAGCCCTGGGGGGGAGGGGGAGCAGTACGTC. It codes for CASSPGGEGEQYV. The chain is built from TRBV12-3 or TRBV12-4 and TRBJ2-7; 7 positions match TRBD2. Germline trimming cut 6 bases from V and 7 bases from J; bases unmatched to any gene: 9. The CDR3 covers 13 residues.

CDR3 in amino acids: CASSPGLAGGRAETQYF. DNA for the CDR3: TGCGCCAGCAGCCCCGGACTAGCGGGGGGGAGGGCGGAGACCCAGTACTTC. The V and J genes are TRBV5-1 and TRBJ2-5; TRBD2 matches at 15 bases. CDR1 is SGHRS, CDR2 YFSETQ, per germline. The CDR3 runs to 17 residues. With 4 bases clipped from V and 5 bases from J, the junction kept 9 bases outside the gene matches.

The chain links TRBV9 to TRBJ2-7; a possible D gene is TRBD1 (6 bases). The CDR3 runs to 14 residues. Germline values: CDR1 SGDLS, CDR2 YYNGEE. V lost 4 bases, J lost 5 bases, and 16 bases lay in between. The CDR3 DNA sequence: TGTGCCAGCAGCCCCCCTCAGGGGCCCAACGAGCAGTACTTC. As protein: CASSPPQGPNEQYF.

This chain links TRBV2 with TRBJ1-3; D is possibly TRBD1 (5 bases). Trimming removed 7 bases from V and 10 bases from J, with 26 bases in between. Germline V gene sequence: CDR1 SNHLY, CDR2 FYNNEI. The CDR3 is 16 amino acids. The CDR3 loop is CASTREQALFFDTIYF. CDR3 bases: TGTGCCAGCACCAGGGAACAGGCCCTTTTTTTTGATACCATATATTTT.

J is TRBJ1-1 and V is TRBV5-4; 7 nucleotides agree with TRBD1. Trimming cost V 2 bases and J 5 bases; bases outside gene matches: 3. The germline CDR1 and CDR2 sequences are SGHNT and YYREEE (reference sequence). The CDR3 extends over 13 amino acids. CDR3 amino acids: CASSLLQGTEAFF. CDR3 DNA: TGTGCCAGCAGCTTATTACAGGGGACTGAAGCTTTCTTT. The complete variable domain, with remaining parts taken from reference TRBV5-4 and TRBJ1-1, reads ETGVTQSPTHLIKTRGQQVTLRCSSQSGHNTVSWYQQALGQGPQFIFQYYREEENGRGNFPPRFSGLQFPNYSSELNVNALELDDSALYLCASSLLQGTEAFFGQGTRLTVV.

This clone is a singleton in its sample. The rearrangement uses TRBV19 and TRBJ2-2; TRBD2 is a possible D gene (7 bases). CDR3 size: 14 residues. Trimming cost V 5 bases and J 5 bases, with 12 bases left between them. CDR1 is LNHDA, CDR2 SQIVND, per germline (reference sequence). CDR3 in amino acids: CASSGGGRTGELFF. The DNA for the CDR3 is TGTGCCAGTAGTGGCGGGGGCCGGACCGGGGAGCTGTTTTTT. Drawing the rest from reference TRBV19 and TRBJ2-2, the complete variable domain is DGGITQSPKYLFRKEGQNVTLSCEQNLNHDAMYWYRQDPGQGLRLIYYSQIVNDFQKGDIAEGYSVSREKKESFPLTVTSAQKNPTAFYLCASSGGGRTGELFFGEGSRLTVL.

V gene TRBV5-5 combines with J gene TRBJ2-7; D not resolved. Trimming stripped 4 bases from V and 0 bases from J, with 14 bases between. Looked up from germline, CDR1 is SGHKS and CDR2 is YYEKEE (reference sequence). CDR3 length: 15 amino acids. The DNA for the CDR3 is TGTGCCAGCAGCGTCCAAAGCATTCGCTCCTACGAGCAGTACGTC. Amino acid sequence: CASSVQSIRSYEQYV.

J is TRBJ1-2 and V is TRBV7-9, with D perhaps TRBD1 (6 bases). With 5 bases removed from V and 7 bases from J, the gap between germline ends came to 20 bases. CDR1 SEHNR and CDR2 FQNEAQ come from the germline V gene (reference sequence). The CDR3 spans 15 residues. CDR3 sequence reads: CASSTMAQGWGGYTF. CDR3 in DNA: TGTGCCAGCAGCACGATGGCACAGGGATGGGGTGGCTACACCTTC.

CDR3: CASSPGQGAIGELFF. As DNA, the CDR3 is TGTGCCAGCAGCCCGGGACAGGGGGCTATCGGGGAGCTGTTTTTT. V is TRBV7-2 and J is TRBJ2-2; 12 bases are a match to TRBD1. The CDR3 length is 15 residues. The ends lost 5 bases at V and 7 bases at J; junction bases unmatched: 5. Germline V gene sequence: CDR1 SGHTA, CDR2 FQGNSA.

The chain links TRBV3-1 (or the pseudogene TRBV3-2) to TRBJ1-5, with 8 bases identical to TRBD1. CDR3 size: 14 residues. Looked up from germline, CDR1 is LGHDT and CDR2 is YNNKEL (reference sequence). The trim removed 1 base at V and 6 bases at J, leaving 2 bases unmatched. The CDR3 nucleotides read TGTGCCAGCAGCCAAGGGACAGGGTCTCAGCCCCAGCATTTT. It codes for CASSQGTGSQPQHF.

V usage is TRBV20-1 and J usage is TRBJ2-7; D ambiguous. Germline lookup yields CDR1 DFQATT and CDR2 SNEGSKA (reference sequence). Trimming stripped 6 bases from V and 6 bases from J, with 12 bases between. This CDR3 comprises 11 residues. The CDR3 DNA reads TGCAGTGCCGCGACATCCGCCGAGCAGTACGTC. It codes for CSAATSAEQYV.

The DNA for the CDR3 is TGTGCCAGCAGCGACTTCACAGATACGCAGTATTTT. Translated: CASSDFTDTQYF. The chain carries TRBV11-2 and TRBJ2-3, with D uncertain. Trimming stripped 5 bases from V and 2 bases from J, with 5 bases between. CDR1 and CDR2 from the germline V gene are SGHAT and FQNNGV. The CDR3 is made up of 12 amino acids.

The chain uses TRBV19 and TRBJ1-2; D is uncertain. CDR1 LNHDA and CDR2 SQIVND come from the germline V gene (reference sequence). The CDR3 extends over 12 amino acids. V lost 10 bases and J lost 2, with 11 bases in between. CDR3 sequence (DNA): TGTGCCACCGAGGTTGAAAACTATGGCTACACCTTC. It codes for CATEVENYGYTF.

The V call is TRBV7-2, the J call TRBJ1-2; D call uncertain. CDR3 length: 16 amino acids. Looked up from germline, CDR1 is SGHTA and CDR2 is FQGNSA. V gave up 0 bases and J gave up 0 bases, with 11 bases separating them. This CDR3 is CASSLALANTNYGYTF. The CDR3 DNA is TGTGCCAGCAGCTTAGCTCTAGCCAATACTAACTATGGCTACACCTTC.

The chain carries TRBV19 and TRBJ1-6; weak D call: TRBD1 (5 bases). The CDR3 sequence is 14 residues long. Deletions cut 7 bases from V and 10 bases from J, with 17 bases between. Germline V gene lookup returns CDR1 LNHDA and CDR2 SQIVND (reference sequence). The DNA for the CDR3 is TGTGCCAGTAACCCGCAGGGCCGCGGATCACCCCTCCACTTT. This translates into CASNPQGRGSPLHF.

This chain links TRBV29-1 with TRBJ1-2; D is unclear. The CDR3 loop spans 14 amino acids. The germline V and J ends were trimmed by 5 bases and 2 bases, with 15 bases remaining between them. Germline CDR1 reads SQVTM; CDR2 reads ANQGSEA. This CDR3 is CSVRGEEDNYGYTF. In nucleotides, the CDR3 is TGCAGCGTTCGGGGTGAGGAGGACAACTATGGCTACACCTTC.

The gene calls are TRBV10-3 and TRBJ2-1, with 7 nucleotides matching TRBD2. Germline CDR1 is ENHRY and CDR2 is SYGVKD. This CDR3 is built from 18 residues. J was trimmed by 7 bases and V by 3 bases; bases with no gene match: 18. CDR3 nucleotide sequence: TGTGCCATCAGTGATGCCGCCCACGGGGGGAGGGCGTGGAATGAGCAGTTCTTC. Translated: CAISDAAHGGRAWNEQFF.

The chain uses TRBV13 and TRBJ1-1, with D perhaps matching TRBD1 (6 bases). Trimming removed 5 bases at V and 4 bases at J, with 14 bases between. Germline loops: CDR1 PRHDT, CDR2 FYEKMQ (reference sequence). The CDR3 totals 14 residues. CDR3 sequence (DNA): TGTGCCAGCAGCGCCGCAGGGGTTAGCACTGAAGCTTTCTTT. It translates to CASSAAGVSTEAFF.

This chain connects TRBV19 to TRBJ2-3; TRBD2 matches 16 bases. The germline CDR1 and CDR2 sequences are LNHDA and SQIVND (reference sequence). V trimming: 7 bases; J trimming: 14 bases; junction bases outside the gene matches: 12. This CDR3 is built from 15 residues. The CDR3 DNA is TGTGCCAGTATCAGTTCCGGGACTAGCGGGGGGGATCGGTATTTT. It specifies CASISSGTSGGDRYF.

The chain couples TRBV5-4 to TRBJ2-1; 7 bases are a match to TRBD2. Germline CDR1 is SGHNT and CDR2 is YYREEE (reference sequence). V dropped 4 bases and J dropped 4; count of bases not matched to a gene: 5. The CDR3 runs 14 residues. Here the CDR3 DNA reads TGTGCCAGCAGCGTGCGGGGGATATACAATGAGCAGTTCTTC. It specifies CASSVRGIYNEQFF.